Below are 20 T cell receptor beta chains sequenced from a single sample in a study of cytomegalovirus exposure and HLA in healthy donors. PCR employed 60 Vbeta and 13 Jbeta primers. The method was immunoSEQ multiplex PCR; TCRdb's version includes in-frame clones alone and lacks a portion of them. The repertoire has about 160,000 clones, roughly 80% of them found once; the top ten carry roughly 4.4%. The sample consisted of PBMCs. These receptors originate from a man aged 25 to 40 in good health and CMV-seronegative.

The chain couples TRBV30 to TRBJ1-1; D may be TRBD1 (5 bases). The germline V gene has CDR1 GTSNPN and CDR2 SVGIG (reference sequence). The V end was cut by 0 bases, the J end by 4 bases, with 27 bases between. The CDR3 runs 19 residues. This chain's CDR3 is CAWSVRRGDWVRVGTEAFF. The CDR3 DNA is TGTGCCTGGAGTGTTAGGAGAGGGGACTGGGTTCGTGTCGGCACTGAAGCTTTCTTT. The whole variable domain, remainder taken from reference TRBV30 and TRBJ1-1, is SQTIHQWPATLVQPVGSPLSLECTVEGTSNPNLYWYRQAAGRGLQLLFYSVGIGQISSEVPQNLSASRPQDRQFILSSKKLLLSDSGFYLCAWSVRRGDWVRVGTEAFFGQGTRLTVV.

The chain uses TRBV25-1 and TRBJ2-1, with TRBD1 matching over 7 bases. CDR3 size: 14 residues. From germline, CDR1 is MGHDK and CDR2 SYGVNS. V trimming: 3 bases; J trimming: 3 bases; junction bases outside the gene matches: 2. In nucleotides, the CDR3 is TGTGCCAGCAGTGACCGGGACAGCTACAATGAGCAGTTCTTC. Its translation: CASSDRDSYNEQFF.

The CDR3 loop reads CASSSYLTFQGGTEAFF. The CDR3, as DNA: TGTGCCAGCAGTTCTTACCTTACATTTCAGGGGGGCACTGAAGCTTTCTTT. The chain links TRBV27 to TRBJ1-1; 7 nucleotides line up with TRBD1. Germline trimming cut 4 bases from V and 4 bases from J; bases unmatched to any gene: 15. Germline V gives CDR1 MNHEY, CDR2 SMNVEV (reference sequence). This CDR3 has 17 amino acids.

The chain joins TRBV4-1 to TRBJ2-5; unclear D gene. Germline V gives CDR1 MGHRA, CDR2 YSYEKL. This CDR3 comprises 15 residues. The V and J ends lost 0 bases and 5 bases respectively, with 13 bases between them. The CDR3 coding sequence is TGCGCCAGCAGCCAAGATGAGACGGTCGGGGAGACCCAGTACTTC. Protein product: CASSQDETVGETQYF.

The rearrangement links TRBV13 to TRBJ2-7, with 8 nucleotides matching TRBD1. V was clipped by 4 bases and J by 4 bases; unmatched bases: 12. Germline CDR1 and CDR2: PRHDT and FYEKMQ (reference sequence). The CDR3 is made up of 16 amino acids. CDR3 in amino acids: CASSSVGQGTSYEQYF. The CDR3 DNA is TGTGCCAGCAGCTCCGTAGGACAGGGAACTTCTTACGAGCAGTACTTC.

In this sample, this clone turned up once. The V gene is TRBV5-1, the J gene TRBJ1-6, with D possibly matching TRBD1 (5 bases). This CDR3 comprises 17 residues. The germline V gene encodes CDR1 SGHRS and CDR2 YFSETQ. V lost 3 bases to trimming and J lost 5 bases, with 18 bases between them. The CDR3 bases are TGCGCCAGCAGCTCGGGACTGACAGAGTTGAATAATTCACCCCTCCACTTT. It codes for CASSSGLTELNNSPLHF.

The chain joins TRBV28 to TRBJ1-1; 9 bases line up with TRBD1. The trim removed 3 bases at V and 9 bases at J, leaving 5 bases unmatched. The CDR3 runs to 13 residues. Germline V CDR1 and CDR2: MDHEN, SYDVKM. CDR3 amino acids: CASSFRQGVKAFF. The CDR3 bases are TGTGCCAGCAGTTTTAGACAGGGGGTCAAAGCTTTCTTT.

This chain joins TRBV30 and TRBJ2-3; D is ambiguous. The CDR3 totals 13 residues. Germline V gives CDR1 GTSNPN, CDR2 SVGIG (reference sequence). The V end was cut by 0 bases, the J end by 1 base, with 5 bases between. The CDR3 loop is CAWSVLGTDTQYF. As DNA, the CDR3 is TGTGCCTGGAGTGTACTGGGCACAGATACGCAGTATTTT.

The rearrangement joins TRBV30 to TRBJ2-2, with 7 bases lining up with TRBD2. After removal of 7 bases from V and 0 bases from J, the junction contained 5 bases not matched to a gene. Germline V CDR1 and CDR2: GTSNPN, SVGIG (reference sequence). The length of the CDR3 is 14 residues. The CDR3 coding sequence is TGTGCCTCACGGGGAGGGACGAACACCGGGGAGCTGTTTTTT. Translated: CASRGGTNTGELFF.

In its sample, this clone was seen a few times. This chain connects TRBV10-3 to TRBJ1-1; D is perhaps TRBD1 (5 bases). Germline V gene data show CDR1 as ENHRY and CDR2 as SYGVKD. Trimming removed 10 bases at V and 4 bases at J, with 25 bases between. This CDR3 region has 16 residues. CDR3 nucleotides: TGTGCCACCTCTTTAGTGGATCGTGGGGGGAGCACTGAAGCTTTCTTT. It is translated as CATSLVDRGGSTEAFF.

The chain uses TRBV9 and TRBJ2-2, with 8 bases identical to TRBD2. This CDR3 comprises 16 residues. Germline CDR1 reads SGDLS; CDR2 reads YYNGEE. V was pared by 4 bases and J by 2 bases, with 7 bases of the junction left unmatched. CDR3 residues: CASSPSSGTNTGELFF. In nucleotides, the CDR3 is TGTGCCAGCAGCCCTAGTAGCGGGACCAACACCGGGGAGCTGTTTTTT.

The rearrangement uses TRBV10-2 and TRBJ2-3, with TRBD2 matching over 12 bases. The ends lost 6 bases at V and 5 bases at J; junction bases unmatched: 9. This CDR3 comprises 16 residues. The germline V gene encodes CDR1 WSHSY and CDR2 SAAADI. This CDR3 is CASRATSGRLGDTQYF. CDR3 nucleotides: TGCGCCAGCAGGGCCACTAGCGGGAGGTTGGGAGATACGCAGTATTTT.

The chain has TRBV11-2 and TRBJ2-3; 7 bases agree with TRBD1. The CDR3 length is 15 residues. The ends lost 4 bases at V and 3 bases at J; junction bases unmatched: 7. The germline gives CDR1 SGHAT, CDR2 FQNNGV. In DNA, the CDR3 is TGTGCCAGCAGCTCACAGGGGACCCGAACAGATACGCAGTATTTT. Translating gives CASSSQGTRTDTQYF.

The chain combines TRBV5-1 with TRBJ2-1; a possible D gene is TRBD1 (5 bases). The CDR3 consists of 15 residues. Looked up from germline, CDR1 is SGHRS and CDR2 is YFSETQ. V was cut by 7 bases and J by 9 bases, with 23 bases left in between. CDR3: CASYERAGIHGEQFF. CDR3 sequence (DNA): TGCGCCAGCTACGAACGGGCAGGGATACATGGTGAGCAGTTCTTC.

In this sample, this clone turned up once. This sequence joins TRBV9 and TRBJ2-2, with a weak D call TRBD2 (5 bases). The CDR3 is made up of 14 amino acids. CDR1 and CDR2 (germline): SGDLS, YYNGEE. V gave up 2 bases and J gave up 7 bases, with 12 bases separating them. The CDR3 region is CASSVSGFGGELFF. CDR3 nucleotides: TGTGCCAGCAGCGTCTCGGGGTTCGGCGGGGAGCTGTTTTTT.

This chain uses TRBV6-6 with TRBJ1-4; a weak D match, TRBD1 (6 bases). The V end was cut by 6 bases, the J end by 5 bases, with 19 bases between. There are 16 residues in the CDR3. Germline V gives CDR1 MNHNY, CDR2 SVGAGI (reference sequence). The DNA for the CDR3 is TGTGCCAGCAGATTACAGGGCGTTGGGAGCAATGAAAAACTGTTTTTT. This encodes CASRLQGVGSNEKLFF.

This clone was found a few times. The chain carries TRBV5-1 and TRBJ1-3, with D unclear. The germline CDR1 and CDR2 sequences are SGHRS and YFSETQ. V was shortened by 4 bases and J by 0 bases, with 8 bases between the two germline ends. There are 14 residues in the CDR3. CDR3 nucleotide sequence: TGCGCCAGCAGCCCGGGTTCCTCTGGAAACACCATATATTTT. It translates to CASSPGSSGNTIYF.

V usage is TRBV7-6 and J usage is TRBJ2-7; TRBD2 aligns across 12 bases. Looked up from germline, CDR1 is SGHVS and CDR2 is FNYEAQ. The V segment lost 1 base and the J segment 2 bases; nucleotides outside the gene matches: 3. The CDR3 consists of 16 residues. CDR3 amino acids: CASSLGLAGETYEQYF. CDR3 in DNA: TGTGCCAGCAGCTTAGGACTAGCGGGAGAGACCTACGAGCAGTACTTC.

V gene TRBV7-6 combines with J gene TRBJ1-3; D is unresolved. In germline, CDR1 is SGHVS, CDR2 FNYEAQ. The CDR3 is made up of 16 amino acids. The V and J ends lost 4 bases and 2 bases respectively, with 15 bases between them. The CDR3 loop reads CASSSAAYSAGNTIYF. CDR3 nucleotide sequence: TGTGCCAGCAGCTCCGCGGCCTACTCCGCTGGAAACACCATATATTTT. Looking up the rest from reference TRBV7-6 and TRBJ1-3 gives the full variable domain: GAGVSQSPRYKVTKRGQDVALRCDPISGHVSLYWYRQALGQGPEFLTYFNYEAQQDKSGLPNDRFSAERPEGSISTLTIQRTEQRDSAMYRCASSSAAYSAGNTIYFGEGSWLTVV.

This clone was counted between two and nine times. The V call is TRBV9, the J call TRBJ2-1, with D tentatively TRBD1 (6 bases). In germline, CDR1 is SGDLS, CDR2 YYNGEE. The CDR3 has 16 amino acids. V lost 0 bases to trimming and J lost 6 bases, with 16 bases between them. The CDR3 DNA reads TGTGCCAGCAGCGTAGGAGGACAGCAAGACAGCAATGAGCAGTTCTTC. Protein: CASSVGGQQDSNEQFF. Full variable domain (remainder filled in from reference TRBV9 and TRBJ2-1): DSGVTQTPKHLITATGQRVTLRCSPRSGDLSVYWYQQSLDQGLQFLIQYYNGEERAKGNILERFSAQQFPDLHSELNLSSLELGDSALYFCASSVGGQQDSNEQFFGPGTRLTVL.